Sequencing of this TCR beta chain was carried out in a study of shared clonotypes between healthy human individuals. The germline V gene encodes CDR1 SGHVS and CDR2 FQNEAQ. V was trimmed by 5 bases and J by 7 bases, leaving 12 bases between them. The CDR3 consists of 14 residues. As processed by the authors: With immunoSEQ giving junction-only sequences and no quality scores, filtering differed. Profiled with immunoSEQ multiplex PCR; TCRdb holds only in-frame clones, not every one. For V, J and clone size, that table is used; D and trimming come from the DNA. The table shows a few million clones, with just over 90% occurring only once. Study-wide findings and caveats: Donor scarcity curtailed the genetic and exposure-history diversity represented herein. Sorted-subset sequencing, rarefaction showed, was incomplete despite large depth.

As regards this clone: The antigen remains undetermined.

The TCR sequence derives from a man aged 18 to 35 in good health. This rearrangement joins TRBV7-8 to TRBJ1-6, with D perhaps TRBD1 (6 bases). Sequencing input: naive CD4+ T cells sorted from blood. As for subset: CD45RA+ positively selected. CDR3 sequence reads: CASSLRQENSPLHF. The CDR3 DNA follows: TGTGCCAGCAGCCTTAGACAGGAAAATTCACCCCTCCACTTT.